Shown below are 20 T cell receptor beta chains from a single sample sequenced in a study of T-cell reconstitution after alpha-beta-depleted transplantation in children. Construction of the TCRbeta library involved unique molecular identifiers. TCRdb fed the PCR reads into MiXCR, producing one record per CDR3 protein. The profile shows roughly 310,000 distinct CDR3 sequences, 23% of them singletons. Here the sequenced sample was PBMCs, mostly from graft donor cells, taken 180 days after TCRalphabeta/CD19-depleted stem cell transplant. Source of these receptors: a male patient between 10 and 17 years old who had a stem cell transplant for acute lymphoblastic leukemia, so the T cells may come from the graft donor.

The CDR3 DNA sequence: TGTGCCAGCACCAACTCTTTGGGGGCAGGCTACGAGCAGTACTTC. It translates to CASTNSLGAGYEQYF. The J gene is TRBJ2-7, the V gene TRBV6-1; perhaps TRBD1 as D (6 bases). Trimming stripped 7 bases from V and 3 bases from J, with 19 bases between. The V gene's germline CDR1 is MNHNS and CDR2 SASEGT. The length of the CDR3 is 15 residues.

This clonotype was counted between two and nine times. V is TRBV19 and J is TRBJ2-1; tentative D call: TRBD2 (5 bases). The CDR3 runs 17 residues. Germline CDR1 LNHDA, CDR2 SQIVND (reference sequence). Trimming removed 4 bases from V and 4 bases from J, with 20 bases in between. The DNA for the CDR3 is TGTGCCAGTAGTAACCACCCGGAAAGCGGAATTTACAATGAGCAGTTCTTC. It is translated as CASSNHPESGIYNEQFF.

This clonotype was counted between two and nine times. It may be a read error: a sequence one base away is much more abundant. The gene calls are TRBV9 and TRBJ2-7; 7 positions agree with TRBD1. The germline gives CDR1 SGDLS, CDR2 YYNGEE. The CDR3 runs 13 residues. Unmatched junction bases numbered 5, after V lost 4 bases and J lost 4 bases. CDR3 sequence reads: CASSPGTVYEQYF. In DNA form, the CDR3 reads TGTGCCAGCAGCCCCGGGACAGTATACGAGCAGTACTTC. The whole variable domain, filled in from reference TRBV9 and TRBJ2-7, reads DSGVTQTPKHLITATGQRVTLRCSPRSGDLSVYWYQQSLDQGLQFLIQYYNGEERAKGNILERFSAQQFPDLHSELNLSSLELGDSALYFCASSPGTVYEQYFGPGTRLTVT.

A few counts support this clonotype. This sequence joins TRBV20-1 and TRBJ1-5; D not certain. Germline values: CDR1 DFQATT, CDR2 SNEGSKA (reference sequence). V gave up 0 bases and J gave up 7 bases, with 13 bases separating them. This CDR3 has 14 residues. The CDR3 nucleotides read TGCAGTGCTAGAGATAGGGTCTTCTTGCAGCCCCAGCATTTT. The encoded protein is CSARDRVFLQPQHF.

The chain couples TRBV2 to TRBJ2-7; D is tentatively TRBD1 or TRBD2 (7 bases each). From germline, CDR1 is SNHLY and CDR2 FYNNEI. V lost 5 bases to trimming and J lost 4 bases, with 21 bases between them. CDR3 length: 16 amino acids. CDR3: CASSSGGDPGWYEQYF. In nucleotides, the CDR3 is TGTGCCAGCAGTTCAGGGGGGGACCCCGGATGGTACGAGCAGTACTTC.

The chain recombines TRBV6-1 with TRBJ2-1, with 7 bases that match TRBD1. The V segment lost 6 bases and the J segment 2 bases; nucleotides outside the gene matches: 1. Germline-derived CDR1 and CDR2 are MNHNS and SASEGT. The CDR3 is made up of 13 amino acids. CDR3 nucleotides: TGTGCCAGCAGGGGGACAGCCTACAATGAGCAGTTCTTC. It translates to CASRGTAYNEQFF.

The chain combines TRBV5-1 with TRBJ2-7; D is unclear. Germline V CDR1 and CDR2: SGHRS, YFSETQ. Trimming took 0 bases from V and 0 from J, leaving 13 bases between them. The length of the CDR3 is 16 residues. CDR3 amino acids: CASSLEVRTNSYEQYF. Written as DNA, the CDR3 is TGCGCCAGCAGCTTGGAGGTCCGAACTAACTCCTACGAGCAGTACTTC.

This clonotype turned up a few times. The gene calls are TRBV24-1 and TRBJ2-1, with 8 bases that match TRBD1. The junction had 7 bases not matched to a gene; V was cut back by 4 bases and J by 0 bases. The CDR3 covers 17 residues. In germline, CDR1 is KGHDR, CDR2 SFDVKD. CDR3 protein: CATSDAGQGTSYNEQFF. The CDR3 DNA follows: TGTGCCACCAGTGACGCAGGACAGGGAACCTCCTACAATGAGCAGTTCTTC.

The chain is built from TRBV20-1 and TRBJ2-5, with D possibly TRBD2 on 5 matching bases. Germline CDR1 reads DFQATT; CDR2 reads SNEGSKA (reference sequence). The CDR3 has 20 residues. Deletions cut 0 bases from V and 3 bases from J, with 29 bases between. CDR3 protein: CSARDGFGWVATAGEETQYF. CDR3 nucleotide sequence: TGCAGTGCTAGAGATGGGTTCGGTTGGGTAGCGACCGCCGGGGAAGAGACCCAGTACTTC.

This clonotype was picked up one time. CDR3 in amino acids: CASSDQGFSNQPQHF. The DNA of the CDR3 is TGTGCCAGCAGTGACCAAGGCTTTAGCAATCAGCCCCAGCATTTT. The rearrangement joins TRBV25-1 to TRBJ1-5; D ambiguous. This CDR3 contains 15 residues. CDR1 and CDR2 (germline): MGHDK, SYGVNS. V lost 3 bases to trimming and J lost 0 bases, with 9 bases between them.

The J gene is TRBJ2-5, the V gene TRBV4-1; a possible D gene is TRBD1 (6 bases). Per germline, CDR1 MGHRA and CDR2 YSYEKL. This CDR3 has 16 residues. With 0 bases removed from V and 1 base from J, the gap between germline ends came to 12 bases. In nucleotides, the CDR3 is TGCGCCAGCAGCCAAGATGCGGCAGGGGTCCAAGAGACCCAGTACTTC. It translates to CASSQDAAGVQETQYF.

The chain carries TRBV11-2 and TRBJ2-1; no clear D gene. The germline V gene encodes CDR1 SGHAT and CDR2 FQNNGV. This CDR3 spans 12 amino acids. Trimming removed 3 bases at V and 15 bases at J, with 15 bases between. Written as DNA, the CDR3 is TGTGCCAGCAGCTTTTTAGGACGCTCCCCGTTCTTC. It is translated as CASSFLGRSPFF.

This chain connects TRBV7-9 to TRBJ2-7; 7 nucleotides match TRBD2. The junction had 9 bases not matched to a gene; V was cut back by 7 bases and J by 3 bases. CDR3 length equals 14 residues. CDR1 and CDR2 from the germline V gene are SEHNR and FQNEAQ (reference sequence). CDR3 in DNA: TGTGCCAGCAACGGCGGGAGAGAAAGCTACGAGCAGTACTTC. Protein sequence: CASNGGRESYEQYF. Full variable domain (rest looked up from reference TRBV7-9 and TRBJ2-7): DTGVSQNPRHKITKRGQNVTFRCDPISEHNRLYWYRQTLGQGPEFLTYFQNEAQLEKSRLLSDRFSAERPKGSFSTLEIQRTEQGDSAMYLCASNGGRESYEQYFGPGTRLTVT.

This clonotype was counted between two and nine times. The rearrangement links TRBV6-1 to TRBJ2-7; 8 bases line up with TRBD1. Unmatched junction bases numbered 9, after V lost 8 bases and J lost 6 bases. This CDR3 contains 13 residues. Germline V lookup: CDR1 MNHNS, CDR2 SASEGT. The CDR3 sequence: CASDPDRGGEQYF. CDR3 coding DNA: TGTGCCAGCGACCCAGACAGGGGTGGCGAGCAGTACTTC.

The table lists this clonotype with a few counts. The rearrangement uses TRBV29-1 and TRBJ2-3, with D unclear. V lost 8 bases, J lost 2 bases, and 11 bases lay in between. The CDR3 has 12 amino acids. Looked up from germline, CDR1 is SQVTM and CDR2 is ANQGSEA. The chain's CDR3 is CSIGPSTDTQYF. CDR3 DNA: TGCAGCATCGGTCCCTCCACAGATACGCAGTATTTT.

This clonotype was found many times. V gene TRBV29-1 combines with J gene TRBJ2-7; 9 bases are a match to TRBD1. J gave up 4 bases and V 6 bases, and 1 base lay outside the gene matches. Germline V gene lookup returns CDR1 SQVTM and CDR2 ANQGSEA. The CDR3 contains 11 residues. DNA of the CDR3: TGCAGCGTACAGGGGGCTTACGAGCAGTACTTC. As protein: CSVQGAYEQYF.

V gene TRBV12-3 or TRBV12-4 combines with J gene TRBJ2-2; D is perhaps TRBD1 (5 bases). This CDR3 region has 14 residues. V lost 4 bases to trimming and J lost 4 bases, with 10 bases between them. CDR3 nucleotides: TGTGCCAGCAGTTCCCAGGGAATCACCGGGGAGCTGTTTTTT. The encoded protein is CASSSQGITGELFF.

The chain joins TRBV7-9 to TRBJ2-4, with a weak D call TRBD1 (7 bases). V was shortened by 5 bases and J by 4 bases, with 21 bases between the two germline ends. The CDR3 consists of 17 residues. CDR1 and CDR2 (germline): SEHNR, FQNEAQ (reference sequence). In DNA form, the CDR3 reads TGTGCCAGCAGCCCACGGTGGGGGGACAGCCCTAAAAACATTCAGTACTTC. It is translated as CASSPRWGDSPKNIQYF.

This clonotype was observed a handful of times. This rearrangement joins TRBV29-1 to TRBJ2-1; 8 bases are a match to TRBD1. V lost 1 base and J lost 1; bases outside the gene matches: 6. The CDR3 spans 16 residues. The germline gives CDR1 SQVTM, CDR2 ANQGSEA. CDR3 sequence reads: CSVEVVDRVSYNEQFF. The CDR3 DNA is TGCAGCGTTGAAGTGGTGGACAGGGTTTCCTACAATGAGCAGTTCTTC.

J is TRBJ1-2 and V is TRBV10-2, with no clear D. This CDR3 spans 15 amino acids. The germline V gene encodes CDR1 WSHSY and CDR2 SAAADI. Trimming took 6 bases from V and 3 from J, leaving 17 bases between them. The CDR3 sequence is CASSLSRPSDYGYTF. The CDR3 DNA follows: TGCGCCAGCAGCCTTTCCCGACCTAGTGACTATGGCTACACCTTC.